This TCR beta chain was sequenced during a study of graft-versus-host responses after intestinal transplantation. V was cut by 3 bases and J by 4 bases, with 13 bases left in between. The CDR3 spans 14 residues. Germline V gives CDR1 SGHVS, CDR2 FQNEAQ. Worth noting for this clone: Its specificity is unknown.

Measured with immunoSEQ multiplex PCR; TCRdb has only the in-frame clones, and not every one. The sample carries some 62,000 clones, 90% recorded once. The chain couples TRBV7-8 to TRBJ2-7; D is perhaps TRBD1 (6 bases). The clonotype was recovered from a human donor who was the organ donor for an intestinal transplant. The sequences come from unstimulated CD8+ T cells sorted from spleen or lymph node cells, collected before transplant. The CDR3 DNA follows: TGTGCCAGCAGCTTGGAAGACAGGATGTACGAGCAGTACTTC. This encodes CASSLEDRMYEQYF.